This T cell receptor (beta chain) originates from a study of cytomegalovirus exposure and HLA in healthy donors. Findings and limits, study-wide: A list of about 180 TCR beta chains associated with cytomegalovirus was given.

As regards this clone: Antigen specificity is unknown.

Primers for the PCR totalled 60 Vbeta and 13 Jbeta. Clones were sequenced by immunoSEQ multiplex PCR, and TCRdb holds only the in-frame ones, with some missing. The table shows about 110,000 clones, with less than 85% occurring only once. V lost 3 bases to trimming and J lost 1 base, with 9 bases between them. The CDR3 is 14 amino acids. CDR1 and CDR2 (germline): MGHDK, SYGVNS. Donors consisted of healthy bone marrow donors. V usage is TRBV25-1 and J usage is TRBJ1-1, with D possibly TRBD1 on 5 matching bases. The source of this sequence is a man in his late teens or twenties in good health and CMV-seronegative. Sequencing was performed on PBMCs. The CDR3 sequence: CASSDPDRNTEAFF. DNA for the CDR3: TGTGCCAGCAGTGACCCAGACAGGAACACTGAAGCTTTCTTT.